One TCR beta chain is described in this entry. This specimen belongs to a study of OX40 agonist ivuxolimab in advanced cancers. The overall study: Patients receiving dose escalation had hepatocellular carcinoma, melanoma, renal cell or head and neck cancer.

This table comes from immunoSEQ multiplex PCR, and its TCRdb copy is limited to in-frame clones, with some not included. Among about 43,000 clones listed, 70% to 90% were seen once. V lost 0 bases, J lost 6 bases, and 21 bases lay in between. CDR1 and CDR2 (germline): SGHRS, YFSETQ. The CDR3 sequence is 17 residues long. The chain has TRBV5-1 and TRBJ1-2, with D hard to call. The receptor was derived from an adult with an advanced solid tumor such as melanoma, head and neck, liver or kidney cancer. The sample here was CD4+ or CD8+ T cells sorted from blood, taken in a trial of the OX40 agonist ivuxolimab. The DNA for the CDR3 is TGCGCCAGCAGCTTGGGCCCATCTGACATAGGGCCGGATGGCTACACCTTC. Its protein product is CASSLGPSDIGPDGYTF.